This T cell receptor (beta chain) appears in the sequencing data of a study of blood T cell repertoires in COVID-19. Study overall: Acute-phase and convalescent COVID-19 samples originated in the United States, Italy and Spain. Sample material is recorded as cDNA or gDNA derived from T cells, B-cell-depleted T cells, or PBMCs.

The germline V and J ends were trimmed by 3 bases and 0 bases, with 11 bases remaining between them. Germline CDR1 and CDR2: LNHDA and SQIVND (reference sequence). This CDR3 has 15 amino acids. This clone was found once. Repertoires were generated with immunoSEQ multiplex PCR, while TCRdb's copy carries only in-frame clones and drops some. Of 75,000 to 100,000 clones listed, around nine tenths are singletons. This sequence originates from a woman aged 80 or older with acute or convalescent COVID-19. Material for sequencing was peripheral blood. The rearrangement uses TRBV19 and TRBJ1-1; no firm D call. The CDR3 loop reads CASSMPLRLNTEAFF. The CDR3, as DNA: TGTGCCAGTAGTATGCCTCTGCGGTTGAACACTGAAGCTTTCTTT.